A selection of T cell receptor beta chains follows, all from one sample in a study of cytomegalovirus exposure and HLA in healthy donors. Libraries were prepared by immunoSEQ multiplex PCR; TCRdb keeps only in-frame clonotypes and omits some of them. This sample has roughly 150,000 clones, with 65% to 85% found just once. The source material was PBMCs. The receptors shown here come from a boy aged 2 to 9 in good health and CMV-seronegative. CDR3s include the opening cysteine and the closing phenylalanine or tryptophan. The order of the fields is J gene, D gene, V gene, clone size, CDR3 DNA, CDR3 protein. D genes are given only for firm matches. Clone size is not always given. Where it is, it says once, few, many or a class for expanded clones.

TRBJ1-1 | - | TRBV29-1 | - | TGCAGCGTTGCGGGACTCGCAACACCAGCTTTCTTT | CSVAGLATPAFF
TRBJ1-1 | - | TRBV7-2 | - | TGTGCCAGCAGCTTAACGAGAGAGAACACTGAAGCTTTCTTT | CASSLTRENTEAFF
TRBJ1-2 | - | TRBV7-9 | - | TGTGCCAGCAGCTTAGCGGCGGTTAACTATGGCTACACCTTC | CASSLAAVNYGYTF
TRBJ1-1 | TRBD1 | TRBV6-5 | once | TGTGCCAGCGGTAGTATAGGACAGGGTTATACTGAAGCTTTCTTT | CASGSIGQGYTEAFF
TRBJ1-1 | TRBD1 | TRBV9 | - | TGTGCCAGCAGCGCGGACAGGACGAACACTGAAGCTTTCTTT | CASSADRTNTEAFF
TRBJ2-1 | TRBD2 | TRBV7-9 | - | TGTGCCAGCAGCTCCCTGGGTAGCGGGACCTCCTACAATGAGCAGTTCTTC | CASSSLGSGTSYNEQFF
TRBJ1-1 | TRBD1 | TRBV19 | - | TGTGCCAGTAGCGGAACAGGGGGACTCACTGAAGCTTTCTTT | CASSGTGGLTEAFF
TRBJ2-7 | TRBD1 | TRBV5-1 | - | TGCGCCAGCAGCCTCACTCCGGGACAGGCCTACGAGCAGTACTTC | CASSLTPGQAYEQYF
TRBJ1-3 | TRBD1 | TRBV6-1 | - | TGTGCCAGCAACGACAGGGCATCTGGAAACACCATATATTTT | CASNDRASGNTIYF
TRBJ2-7 | - | TRBV4-2 | - | TGTGCCAGCAGCCAAGATCCTAGCTACTCCTACGAGCAGTACTTC | CASSQDPSYSYEQYF
TRBJ1-6 | TRBD1 | TRBV5-1 | few | TGCGCCAGCAGCTTTGGGCCGGGACAGAGTAATTCACCCCTCCACTTT | CASSFGPGQSNSPLHF
TRBJ1-2 | - | TRBV7-8 | - | TGTGCCAGCAGCTTAGGCAGGGTGCCTAACTATGGCTACACCTTC | CASSLGRVPNYGYTF
TRBJ2-6 | - | TRBV5-1 | - | TGCGCCAGCAGCTTGACCCTGGGAGGAGCTGGGGCCAACGTCCTGACTTTC | CASSLTLGGAGANVLTF
TRBJ2-1 | TRBD1 | TRBV27 | - | TGTGCCAGCAGTCAATACCCGGGACAGGGTAATAATGAGCAGTTCTTC | CASSQYPGQGNNEQFF
TRBJ1-6 | TRBD1 | TRBV30 | once | TGTGCCTGGAGGCCGGGACAGGGGAATTCACCCCTCCACTTT | CAWRPGQGNSPLHF
TRBJ2-7 | TRBD1 | TRBV5-4 | - | TGTGCCAGCAGCCAAGCCGGGACAGGGGCCTACGAGCAGTACTTC | CASSQAGTGAYEQYF
TRBJ1-6 | TRBD1 | TRBV18 | - | TGTGCCAGCTCACCATCCCGGGACAGTGGGCCGACCTATAATTCACCCCTCCACTTT | CASSPSRDSGPTYNSPLHF
TRBJ2-1 | TRBD2 | TRBV19 | - | TGTGCCAGTAGTATCTCCAGCGGGGGAAATGAGCAGTTCTTC | CASSISSGGNEQFF
TRBJ1-1 | TRBD1 | TRBV15 | - | TGTGCCACCAGCAGAGATGTGACAGGGGTGACCACTGAAGCTTTCTTT | CATSRDVTGVTTEAFF
TRBJ2-1 | - | TRBV30 | - | TGTGCCTGGATAGGCGGGGTATACAAGGGTGAGCAGTTCTTC | CAWIGGVYKGEQFF
TRBJ1-2 | TRBD1 | TRBV7-3 | once | TGTGCCAGGGTCGACAGGGATGGCTACACCTTC | CARVDRDGYTF
TRBJ2-1 | - | TRBV9 | once | TGTGCCAGCAGCGTAGGAGGGTTAGCGTCCGTTGATGAGCAGTTCTTC | CASSVGGLASVDEQFF
TRBJ2-1 | TRBD1 | TRBV29-1 | - | TGCAGCGTGGGGGGACAGGGCTTGAATGAGCAGTTCTTC | CSVGGQGLNEQFF
TRBJ1-1 | TRBD1 | TRBV4-3 | - | TGCGCCAGCAGCCAAATCAGGGGGCGAAGTGAAGCTTTCTTT | CASSQIRGRSEAFF
TRBJ1-3 | - | TRBV30 | - | TGTGCCTGGAGTTCCGGGATCCCTGGAAACACCATATATTTT | CAWSSGIPGNTIYF
TRBJ2-7 | TRBD2 | TRBV27 | - | TGTGCCAGCAGTTTGGGACTAGCGGCATACGAGCAGTACTTC | CASSLGLAAYEQYF
TRBJ2-5 | - | TRBV6-6 | - | TGTGCCAGCAAGCCCATTTCGGGGGAAGAAAAAGAGACCCAGTACTTC | CASKPISGEEKETQYF
TRBJ2-7 | TRBD2 | TRBV4-2 | - | TGTGCCAGCAGCCAAGGGGCGGGAGCCTTAGCCTACGAGCAGTACTTC | CASSQGAGALAYEQYF
TRBJ2-2 | - | TRBV18 | - | TGTGCCAGCTCACCATTACAGAGAAACACCGGGGAGCTGTTTTTT | CASSPLQRNTGELFF
TRBJ2-5 | - | TRBV30 | - | TGTGCCTGGAGTCCACCAAACAGGGCGGGCGAGACCCAGTACTTC | CAWSPPNRAGETQYF
TRBJ2-1 | - | TRBV27 | - | TGTGCCAGCGGTCAACGTTGGCAGGCTAACAATGAGCAGTTCTTC | CASGQRWQANNEQFF
TRBJ2-1 | TRBD1 | TRBV5-8 | once | TGTGCCAGCAGGCGTCGGACAGGGGCGGTGAGTGAGCAGTTCTTC | CASRRRTGAVSEQFF
TRBJ2-3 | - | TRBV7-2 | - | TGTGCCAGCAGCCGTGGGCAGGGGCTTACAGATACGCAGTATTTT | CASSRGQGLTDTQYF
TRBJ1-4 | TRBD1 | TRBV6-1 | - | TGTGCCAGCAGCTTGACAGGGCTCAATGAAAAACTGTTTTTT | CASSLTGLNEKLFF
TRBJ2-1 | TRBD2 | TRBV29-1 | - | TGCAGCGTTGAGGGGGGGGCGGGAGGCCGTAACAATGAGCAGTTCTTC | CSVEGGAGGRNNEQFF
TRBJ2-1 | TRBD2 | TRBV19 | - | TGTGCCAGTAGTATAGTTATAGCGGGAGACAATGAGCAGTTCTTC | CASSIVIAGDNEQFF
TRBJ2-3 | TRBD2 | TRBV7-9 | - | TGTGCCAGCAGCACGTCTGATCCGGGACTAGCGTTGATGGATACGCAGTATTTT | CASSTSDPGLALMDTQYF
TRBJ1-2 | - | TRBV7-2 | - | TGTGCCAGCAGCTTAGGGTGGACAACCTTCTATGGCTACACCTTC | CASSLGWTTFYGYTF
TRBJ2-1 | TRBD2 | TRBV4-3 | - | TGCGCCAGCAGCCAAGATTTAGCGGGGTCCTTCAATGAGCAGTTCTTC | CASSQDLAGSFNEQFF
TRBJ2-3 | - | TRBV5-1 | - | TGCGCCAGCAGCTTGGGCCAGGGTCCAAATACGCAGTATTTT | CASSLGQGPNTQYF
TRBJ2-5 | TRBD2 | TRBV7-9 | - | TGTGCCAGCAGTTGGGTAGCGGGAGGAATTCAAGAGACCCAGTACTTC | CASSWVAGGIQETQYF
TRBJ2-7 | - | TRBV14 | - | TGTGCCAGCAGCCAAGGGAACAGCTACGAGCAGTACTTC | CASSQGNSYEQYF
TRBJ2-3 | TRBD1 | TRBV5-4 | - | TGTGCCAGCAGCCAGGGACAGGTGATTGATACGCAGTATTTT | CASSQGQVIDTQYF
TRBJ1-2 | TRBD1 | TRBV2 | - | TGTGCCAGCAGGGGGACAGTAAGTTATGGCTACACCTTC | CASRGTVSYGYTF
TRBJ2-1 | TRBD1 | TRBV6-5 | - | TGTGCCAGCAGGGCCACCGGGACAGGGACTGAGCAGTTCTTC | CASRATGTGTEQFF
TRBJ2-3 | - | TRBV2 | - | TGTGCCAGCGTGAGGGAGAACACAGATACGCAGTATTTT | CASVRENTDTQYF
TRBJ2-1 | TRBD2 | TRBV2 | - | TGTGCCAGCAGCGGAGCGGGGGCGCGGTTCTTC | CASSGAGARFF
TRBJ1-2 | TRBD1 | TRBV2 | - | TGTGCCAGCAGTCGGACAGGGACCAGCTACACCTTC | CASSRTGTSYTF
TRBJ2-5 | - | TRBV9 | - | TGTGCCAGCAGCGTAGGACCGCGGGGGCGGTGGGAGACCCAGTACTTC | CASSVGPRGRWETQYF